What follows are 14 T cell receptor beta chains derived from one specimen sequenced in a study of Graves' ophthalmopathy and Graves' hyperthyroidism. The TCR beta CDR3 regions underwent amplification from RNA transcripts. Second-round multiplex PCR came after a first-round RT-PCR that employed HTBI primers. TCRdb reanalysed the multiplex PCR reads using MiXCR and keeps one entry per CDR3 protein. Among 150,000 to 200,000 distinct CDR3 sequences listed, just under 40% were seen once. The specimen was peripheral blood. All receptors derive from a man aged 30 to 39 with Graves' ophthalmopathy.

This clonotype has ten or more counts. A much more abundant neighbour one base away suggests this may be a read error. This chain links TRBV4-3 with TRBJ2-6, with 8 bases aligning to TRBD1. The CDR3 extends over 16 amino acids. CDR1 and CDR2 (germline): LGHNA, YSLEER. CDR3: CASSQDQGAGANVPTF. In DNA, the CDR3 is TGCGCCAGCAGCCAAGATCAGGGGGCTGGGGCCAACGTCCCGACTTTC.

The chain has TRBV5-4 and TRBJ1-2, with TRBD1 as a possible D gene (5 bases). This CDR3 is 13 amino acids long. Deletions cut 7 bases from V and 2 bases from J, with 12 bases between. Germline CDR1 and CDR2: SGHNT and YYREEE (reference sequence). CDR3 sequence (DNA): TGTGCCAGCCGCTGGGGGAGGAACTATGGCTACACCTTC. Its protein is CASRWGRNYGYTF.

This clonotype was counted ten times or more. CDR3 residues: CASSFPPRTGARSPLHF. CDR3 bases: TGTGCCAGCAGTTTCCCTCCAAGGACAGGGGCCCGCTCACCCCTCCACTTT. The J gene is TRBJ1-6, the V gene TRBV28; 9 bases are a match to TRBD1. Germline V gene sequence: CDR1 MDHEN, CDR2 SYDVKM. Trimming took 3 bases from V and 10 from J; bases not matched to a gene: 13. CDR3 length: 17 amino acids. The variable domain in full, completed from reference TRBV28 and TRBJ1-6, reads DVKVTQSSRYLVKRTGEKVFLECVQDMDHENMFWYRQDPGLGLRLIYFSYDVKMKEKGDIPEGYSVSREKKERFSLILESASTNQTSMYLCASSFPPRTGARSPLHFGNGTRLTVT.

The V and J genes are TRBV28 and TRBJ2-5, with D hard to call. The germline V gene has CDR1 MDHEN and CDR2 SYDVKM. Trimming shortened V by 3 bases and J by 5 bases, and 13 bases separated the two germline ends. The CDR3 totals 14 residues. The CDR3 loop reads CASSLYKGAETQYF. The DNA for the CDR3 is TGTGCCAGCAGTTTGTACAAGGGCGCCGAGACCCAGTACTTC.

The V and J genes are TRBV12-3 or TRBV12-4 and TRBJ2-5, with TRBD1 as a possible D gene (6 bases). The germline V and J ends were trimmed by 3 bases and 4 bases, with 12 bases remaining between them. The CDR3 covers 14 residues. The CDR3 bases are TGTGCCAGCAGTTTTCAGGGGTTAGGAGAGACCCAGTACTTC. Translation: CASSFQGLGETQYF.

This rearrangement joins TRBV6-2 or TRBV6-3 to TRBJ2-7; D is unclear. The germline gives CDR1 MNHEY, CDR2 SVGEGT. This CDR3 spans 12 amino acids. Trimming took off 2 bases at V and 5 bases at J, with 7 bases between the two ends. The CDR3 nucleotides are TGTGCCAGCAGTTACGGGAACCACGAGCAGTACTTC. It codes for CASSYGNHEQYF.

This clonotype has at least ten counts. The rearrangement uses TRBV6-5 and TRBJ2-5; D is uncertain. Germline CDR1 and CDR2: MNHEY and SVGAGI. With 0 bases removed from V and 4 bases from J, the gap between germline ends came to 12 bases. The CDR3 contains 15 residues. CDR3 coding DNA: TGTGCCAGCAGTTACTCCCCCGACGGCGCAGAGACCCAGTACTTC. Amino acids: CASSYSPDGAETQYF.

The sample holds a few counts of this clonotype. Here the CDR3 reads CASSSDIGEQYF. DNA of the CDR3: TGTGCCAGCAGCTCGGATATCGGAGAGCAGTACTTC. V is TRBV11-2 and J is TRBJ2-7; D is unresolved. Germline V gene sequence: CDR1 SGHAT, CDR2 FQNNGV. This CDR3 is built from 12 residues. V was clipped by 4 bases and J by 7 bases, with 11 bases between them.

The DNA for the CDR3 is TGCAGTGCCCTCTCCGATGGCTACACCTTC. Its protein product is CSALSDGYTF. The V gene is TRBV20-1, the J gene TRBJ1-2; no definite D call. The CDR3 totals 10 residues. Germline V gene data show CDR1 as DFQATT and CDR2 as SNEGSKA (reference sequence). V lost 6 bases, J lost 6 bases, and 8 bases lay in between.

This clonotype came up once. The rearrangement uses TRBV6-1 and TRBJ1-5; D uncertain. This CDR3 comprises 13 residues. Looked up from germline, CDR1 is MNHNS and CDR2 is SASEGT. V was trimmed by 3 bases and J by 5 bases, leaving 8 bases between them. CDR3 in DNA: TGTGCCAGCAGTGAGGGCCCCTATCAGCCCCAGCATTTT. This encodes CASSEGPYQPQHF.

The chain combines TRBV12-3 or TRBV12-4 with TRBJ2-7; possible D gene TRBD1, 6 bases. The CDR3 spans 14 residues. V lost 4 bases to trimming and J lost 1 base, with 11 bases between them. Here the CDR3 DNA reads TGTGCCAGCAGTTCATGGGGGCCTTCCTACGAGCAGTACTTC. Translation: CASSSWGPSYEQYF.

This clonotype was recorded at least ten times. The chain has TRBV5-1 and TRBJ1-2, with D tentatively TRBD1 (6 bases). Germline loops: CDR1 SGHRS, CDR2 YFSETQ. Trimming took 4 bases from V and 8 from J, leaving 21 bases between them. The CDR3 has 15 amino acids. CDR3 sequence (DNA): TGCGCCAGCAGCCCGACAGGTTCCCCGCCGGGAGGCTACACCTTC. This encodes CASSPTGSPPGGYTF.

This sequence joins TRBV5-1 and TRBJ2-2; D not certain. The CDR3 is 12 amino acids. V was trimmed by 0 bases and J by 10 bases, leaving 7 bases between them. Looked up from germline, CDR1 is SGHRS and CDR2 is YFSETQ. The CDR3 loop reads CASSLGQTELFF. The CDR3 region has the DNA TGCGCCAGCAGCTTGGGGCAGACGGAGCTGTTTTTT. Drawing the rest from reference TRBV5-1 and TRBJ2-2, the complete variable domain is KAGVTQTPRYLIKTRGQQVTLSCSPISGHRSVSWYQQTPGQGLQFLFEYFSETQRNKGNFPGRFSGRQFSNSRSEMNVSTLELGDSALYLCASSLGQTELFFGEGSRLTVL.

V and J are TRBV10-3 and TRBJ2-2; D gene uncertain. CDR1 is ENHRY, CDR2 SYGVKD, per germline. Trimming took off 2 bases at V and 7 bases at J, with 14 bases between the two ends. CDR3 length: 15 amino acids. The CDR3 DNA sequence: TGTGCCATCAGTGAGACGGATTATCGGATCGGGGAGCTGTTTTTT. Residues: CAISETDYRIGELFF.